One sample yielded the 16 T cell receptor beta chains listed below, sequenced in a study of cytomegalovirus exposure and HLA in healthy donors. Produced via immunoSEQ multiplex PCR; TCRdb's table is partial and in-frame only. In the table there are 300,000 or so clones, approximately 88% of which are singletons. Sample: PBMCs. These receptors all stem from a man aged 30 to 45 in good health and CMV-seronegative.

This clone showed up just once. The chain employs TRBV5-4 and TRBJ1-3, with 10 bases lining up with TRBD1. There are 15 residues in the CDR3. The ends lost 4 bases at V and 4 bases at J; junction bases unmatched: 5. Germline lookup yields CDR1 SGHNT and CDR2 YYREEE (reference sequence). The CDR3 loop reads CASSNRTGGGNTIYF. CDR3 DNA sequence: TGTGCCAGCAGCAATAGGACAGGGGGAGGAAACACCATATATTTT. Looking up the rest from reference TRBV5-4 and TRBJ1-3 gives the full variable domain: ETGVTQSPTHLIKTRGQQVTLRCSSQSGHNTVSWYQQALGQGPQFIFQYYREEENGRGNFPPRFSGLQFPNYSSELNVNALELDDSALYLCASSNRTGGGNTIYFGEGSWLTVV.

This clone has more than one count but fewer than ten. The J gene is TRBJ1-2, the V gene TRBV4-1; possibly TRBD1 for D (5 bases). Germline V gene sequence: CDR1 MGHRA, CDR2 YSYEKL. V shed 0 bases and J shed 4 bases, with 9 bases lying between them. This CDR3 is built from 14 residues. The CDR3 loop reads CASSQDRTGYGYTF. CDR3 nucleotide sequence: TGCGCCAGCAGCCAAGATCGCACAGGCTATGGCTACACCTTC.

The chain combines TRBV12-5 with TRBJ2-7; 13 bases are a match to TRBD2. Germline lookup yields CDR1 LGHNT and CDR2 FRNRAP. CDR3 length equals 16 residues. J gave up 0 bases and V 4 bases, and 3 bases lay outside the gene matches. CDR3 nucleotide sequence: TGTGCTAGTGGTTGGACTAGCGGGGGCCTCTCCTACGAGCAGTACTTC. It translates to CASGWTSGGLSYEQYF.

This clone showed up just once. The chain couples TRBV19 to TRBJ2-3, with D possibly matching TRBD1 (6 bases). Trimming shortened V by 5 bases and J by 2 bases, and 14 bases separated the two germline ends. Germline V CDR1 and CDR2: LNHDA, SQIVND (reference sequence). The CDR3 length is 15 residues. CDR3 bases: TGTGCCAGTAGTCCCCTAACAGGGTTCACAGATACGCAGTATTTT. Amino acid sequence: CASSPLTGFTDTQYF. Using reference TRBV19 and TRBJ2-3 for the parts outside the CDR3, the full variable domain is DGGITQSPKYLFRKEGQNVTLSCEQNLNHDAMYWYRQDPGQGLRLIYYSQIVNDFQKGDIAEGYSVSREKKESFPLTVTSAQKNPTAFYLCASSPLTGFTDTQYFGPGTRLTVL.

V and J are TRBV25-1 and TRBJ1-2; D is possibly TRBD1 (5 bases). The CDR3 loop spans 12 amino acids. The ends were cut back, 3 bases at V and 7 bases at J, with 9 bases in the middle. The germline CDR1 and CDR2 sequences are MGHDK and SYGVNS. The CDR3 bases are TGTGCCAGCAGTGACGTGGGGGGTGGCTACACCTTC. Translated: CASSDVGGGYTF.

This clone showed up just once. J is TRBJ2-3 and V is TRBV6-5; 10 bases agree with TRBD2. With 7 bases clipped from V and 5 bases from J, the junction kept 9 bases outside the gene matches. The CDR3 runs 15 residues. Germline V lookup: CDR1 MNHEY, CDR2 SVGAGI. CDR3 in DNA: TGTGCCAGCATCAAGCGGGGGGGCCTGGGAGATACGCAGTATTTT. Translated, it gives CASIKRGGLGDTQYF.

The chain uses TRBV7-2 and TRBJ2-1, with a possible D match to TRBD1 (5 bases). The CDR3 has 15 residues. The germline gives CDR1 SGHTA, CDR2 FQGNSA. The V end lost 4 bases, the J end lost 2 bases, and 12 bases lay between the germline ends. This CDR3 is CASSSRQTPYNEQFF. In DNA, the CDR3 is TGTGCCAGCAGCTCGCGACAGACCCCCTACAATGAGCAGTTCTTC.

The CDR3 DNA is TGTGCCAGCAGCCCAGGGGCTGCTAGCTCCTACGAGCAGTACTTC. This codes for CASSPGAASSYEQYF. The chain joins TRBV11-3 to TRBJ2-7, with D possibly TRBD1 on 6 matching bases. Deletions cut 5 bases from V and 0 bases from J, with 14 bases between. Germline V CDR1 and CDR2: SGHNT, YENEEA. This CDR3 comprises 15 residues.

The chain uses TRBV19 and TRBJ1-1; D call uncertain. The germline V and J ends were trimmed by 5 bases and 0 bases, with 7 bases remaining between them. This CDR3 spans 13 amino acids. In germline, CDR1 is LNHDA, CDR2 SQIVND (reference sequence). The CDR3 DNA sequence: TGTGCCAGTAGTCCATACATGAACACTGAAGCTTTCTTT. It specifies CASSPYMNTEAFF.

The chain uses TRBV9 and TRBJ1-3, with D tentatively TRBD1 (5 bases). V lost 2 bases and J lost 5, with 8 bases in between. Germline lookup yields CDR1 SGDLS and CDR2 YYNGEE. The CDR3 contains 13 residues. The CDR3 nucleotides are TGTGCCAGCAGCGTGACAGACAGAAACACCATATATTTT. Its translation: CASSVTDRNTIYF. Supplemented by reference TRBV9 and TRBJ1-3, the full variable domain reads DSGVTQTPKHLITATGQRVTLRCSPRSGDLSVYWYQQSLDQGLQFLIQYYNGEERAKGNILERFSAQQFPDLHSELNLSSLELGDSALYFCASSVTDRNTIYFGEGSWLTVV.

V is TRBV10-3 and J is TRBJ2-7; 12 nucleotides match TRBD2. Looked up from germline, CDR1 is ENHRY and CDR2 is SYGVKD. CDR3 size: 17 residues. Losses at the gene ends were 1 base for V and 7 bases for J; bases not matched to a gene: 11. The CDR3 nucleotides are TGTGCCATCAGTGAGTGGTCCCCTAGCGGGGGGGCCTCGGAGCAGTACTTC. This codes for CAISEWSPSGGASEQYF.

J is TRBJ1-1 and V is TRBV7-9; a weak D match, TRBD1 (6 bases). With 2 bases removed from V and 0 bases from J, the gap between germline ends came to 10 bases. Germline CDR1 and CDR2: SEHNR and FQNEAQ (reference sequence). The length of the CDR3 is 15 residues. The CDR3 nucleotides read TGTGCCAGCAGCTTAAGGGGGATCTTGAACACTGAAGCTTTCTTT. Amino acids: CASSLRGILNTEAFF.

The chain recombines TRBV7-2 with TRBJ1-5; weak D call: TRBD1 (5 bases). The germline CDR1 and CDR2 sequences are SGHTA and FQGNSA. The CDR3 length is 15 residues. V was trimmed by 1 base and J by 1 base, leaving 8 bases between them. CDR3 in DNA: TGTGCCAGCAGCTTAGACAGGTTGAGCAATCAGCCCCAGCATTTT. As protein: CASSLDRLSNQPQHF. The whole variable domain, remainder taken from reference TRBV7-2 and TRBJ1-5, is GAGVSQSPSNKVTEKGKDVELRCDPISGHTALYWYRQSLGQGLEFLIYFQGNSAPDKSGLPSDRFSAERTGGSVSTLTIQRTQQEDSAVYLCASSLDRLSNQPQHFGDGTRLSIL.

CDR3 sequence: CASSPETGREQYF. The CDR3 DNA follows: TGTGCCAGCAGCCCCGAGACAGGGCGCGAGCAGTACTTC. The V gene is TRBV7-9, the J gene TRBJ2-7; 7 bases map to TRBD1. The germline V gene has CDR1 SEHNR and CDR2 FQNEAQ (reference sequence). The V segment lost 5 bases and the J segment 6 bases; nucleotides outside the gene matches: 7. The CDR3 consists of 13 residues.

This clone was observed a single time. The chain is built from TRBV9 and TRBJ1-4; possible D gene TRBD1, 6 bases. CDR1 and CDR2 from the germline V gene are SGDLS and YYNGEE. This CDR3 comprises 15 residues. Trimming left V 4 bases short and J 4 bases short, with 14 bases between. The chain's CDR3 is CASSPRTDLNEKLFF. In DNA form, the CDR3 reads TGTGCCAGCAGCCCCCGGACAGATCTTAATGAAAAACTGTTTTTT.

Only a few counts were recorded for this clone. The DNA of the CDR3 is TGTGCCAGCAGCTTCGGTGAGGGTTTCCTCGGGGAGCTGTTTTTT. Its translation is CASSFGEGFLGELFF. The chain employs TRBV11-1 and TRBJ2-2; D possibly corresponds to TRBD2 (5 bases). Between the trimmed V and J ends, which lost 3 bases and 7 bases, there was a span of 15 bases. Per germline, CDR1 SGHAT and CDR2 FQDESV (reference sequence). The CDR3 is made up of 15 amino acids. The whole variable domain, filled in from reference TRBV11-1 and TRBJ2-2, reads EAEVAQSPRYKITEKSQAVAFWCDPISGHATLYWYRQILGQGPELLVQFQDESVVDDSQLPKDRFSAERLKGVDSTLKIQPAELGDSAMYLCASSFGEGFLGELFFGEGSRLTVL.